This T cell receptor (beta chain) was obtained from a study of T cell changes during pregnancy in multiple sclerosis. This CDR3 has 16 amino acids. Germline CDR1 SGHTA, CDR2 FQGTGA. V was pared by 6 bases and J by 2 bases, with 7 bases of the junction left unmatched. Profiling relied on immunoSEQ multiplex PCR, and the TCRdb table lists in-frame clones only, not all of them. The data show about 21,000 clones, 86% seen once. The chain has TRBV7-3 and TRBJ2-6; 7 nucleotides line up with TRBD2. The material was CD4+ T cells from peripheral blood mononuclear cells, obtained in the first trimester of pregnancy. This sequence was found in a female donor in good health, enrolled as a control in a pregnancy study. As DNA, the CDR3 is TGTGCCAGCAGTTTTCGGGGGGTACCTGGGGCCAACGTCCTGACTTTC. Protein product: CASSFRGVPGANVLTF.